Listed here are 5 T cell receptor beta chains from one sample, sequenced in a study of T cells in Graves' hyperthyroidism and ophthalmopathy. The TCR beta CDR3 regions underwent amplification using RNA transcripts as the source. When the TCR CDR3 underwent first-round RT-PCR, the HTBI primer set was used. TCRdb reanalysed the multiplex PCR reads using MiXCR and keeps one entry per CDR3 protein. The sample lists about 26,000 distinct CDR3 sequences, 40% to 55% seen once, with 10% in the top ten. The sample comprised blood. These receptors came from a young woman with Graves' hyperthyroidism.

V and J are TRBV18 and TRBJ2-7, with D possibly called TRBD1 or TRBD2 (5 bases each). V was clipped by 3 bases and J by 2 bases, with 14 bases between them. The V gene's germline CDR1 is KGHSH and CDR2 LQKENI. CDR3 size: 15 residues. Here the CDR3 reads CASSPVPGTPYEQYF. CDR3 coding DNA: TGTGCCAGCTCACCGGTTCCAGGGACCCCCTACGAGCAGTACTTC.

This clonotype has a single count. The V call is TRBV29-1, the J call TRBJ1-5; D is unclear. CDR1 and CDR2 from the germline V gene are SQVTM and ANQGSEA. V lost 4 bases and J 11 bases, leaving 18 bases between the germline ends. The CDR3 is 13 residues long. The CDR3, as DNA: TGCAGCGTTGTTTCAGGTCAGCTAGAGACCCAGCATTTT. Protein: CSVVSGQLETQHF.

The chain joins TRBV11-3 to TRBJ2-7; D is undetermined. Germline lookup yields CDR1 SGHNT and CDR2 YENEEA. The CDR3 totals 13 residues. V was clipped by 6 bases and J by 2 bases, with 11 bases between them. CDR3 residues: CASSEPFTYEQYF. For the CDR3, the DNA is TGTGCCAGCAGTGAACCATTCACCTACGAGCAGTACTTC.

This clonotype was observed many times. The chain is built from TRBV5-6 and TRBJ2-7; D gene uncertain. Trimming removed 4 bases from V and 1 base from J, with 12 bases in between. The CDR3 has 14 residues. Germline V gene sequence: CDR1 SGHDT, CDR2 YYEEEE. CDR3 DNA: TGTGCCAGCAGCCCGGAAGGCTTTTCCTACGAGCAGTACTTC. It is translated as CASSPEGFSYEQYF.

There are many counts of this clonotype. The chain uses TRBV20-1 and TRBJ2-1; D uncertain. The germline V gene has CDR1 DFQATT and CDR2 SNEGSKA (reference sequence). The CDR3 has 12 amino acids. Trimming left V 3 bases short and J 10 bases short, with 13 bases between. DNA for the CDR3: TGCAGTGCTAGTCTTATGGGCTTCGAGCAGTTCTTC. This codes for CSASLMGFEQFF.